The sequence of this TCR beta chain was determined in a study of type 1 regulatory T cells. The overall study: T-allo10 is an in vitro-generated, Tr1-enriched CD4 T cell product specific for alloantigen.

This CDR3 contains 12 residues. V was clipped by 10 bases and J by 7 bases, with 14 bases between them. The V gene's germline CDR1 is MNHEY and CDR2 SMNVEV (reference sequence). Study conclusions and caveats: Tr1 cells had a more restricted TCR repertoire than non-Tr1 cells.

MiXCR, run by TCRdb on the reads, gives a single entry per CDR3 protein. The data hold 40,000 to 50,000 distinct CDR3 sequences, with 12% observed a single time. This clonotype was observed a few times. Its antigen remains unknown. V and J are TRBV27 and TRBJ1-5; D unclear. The sequence was obtained from a human donor in good health. Sample: cultured non-Tr1 T cells, either the whole culture or a sorted T cell fraction (not recorded which). The CDR3 protein is CAIPGIGQPQHF. CDR3 bases: TGTGCCATCCCTGGAATTGGACAGCCCCAGCATTTT.